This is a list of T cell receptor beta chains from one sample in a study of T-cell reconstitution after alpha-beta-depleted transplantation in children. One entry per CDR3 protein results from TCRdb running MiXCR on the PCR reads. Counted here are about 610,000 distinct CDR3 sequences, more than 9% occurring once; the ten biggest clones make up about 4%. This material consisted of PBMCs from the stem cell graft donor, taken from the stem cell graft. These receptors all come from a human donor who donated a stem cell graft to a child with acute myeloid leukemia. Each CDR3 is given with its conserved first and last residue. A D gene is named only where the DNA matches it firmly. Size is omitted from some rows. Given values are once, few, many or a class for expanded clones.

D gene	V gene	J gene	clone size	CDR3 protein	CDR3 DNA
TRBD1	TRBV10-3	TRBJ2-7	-	CAIRGTGQGLIEQYF	TGTGCCATCAGAGGTACGGGACAGGGTTTGATCGAGCAGTACTTC
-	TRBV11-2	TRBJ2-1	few	CASSLSDSVYNEQFF	TGTGCCAGCAGCCTTAGCGATAGCGTCTACAATGAGCAGTTCTTC
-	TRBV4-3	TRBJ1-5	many	CASSQEWGTFSNQPQHF	TGCGCCAGCAGCCAAGAGTGGGGGACCTTTAGCAATCAGCCCCAGCATTTT
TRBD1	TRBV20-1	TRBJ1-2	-	CSAEDRDANQYGYTF	TGCAGTGCAGAAGACAGGGATGCAAATCAGTATGGCTACACCTTC
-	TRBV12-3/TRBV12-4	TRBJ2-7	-	CASNARGSVAEEQYF	TGTGCCAGCAACGCAAGGGGGAGTGTCGCGGAAGAGCAGTACTTC
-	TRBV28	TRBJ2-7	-	CASSLSARGFGEQYF	TGTGCCAGCAGTTTATCCGCCAGGGGTTTCGGCGAGCAGTACTTC
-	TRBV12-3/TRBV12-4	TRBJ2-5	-	CASSTGKETQYF	TGTGCCAGCAGTACAGGGAAAGAGACCCAGTACTTC
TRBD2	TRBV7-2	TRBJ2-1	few	CASSPTRLAANEQFF	TGTGCCAGCAGCCCAACCCGACTAGCGGCAAATGAGCAGTTCTTC
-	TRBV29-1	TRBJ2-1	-	CSVDSGYNEQFF	TGCAGCGTTGATTCAGGTTACAATGAGCAGTTCTTC
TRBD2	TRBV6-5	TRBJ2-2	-	CASSYGGLAGPYTGELFF	TGTGCCAGCAGTTACGGGGGACTAGCGGGCCCGTACACCGGGGAGCTGTTTTTT
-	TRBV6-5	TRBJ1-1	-	CASRWGRDTEAFF	TGTGCCAGCCGGTGGGGGAGGGACACTGAAGCTTTCTTT
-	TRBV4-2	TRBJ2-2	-	CASSQDPGSNTGELFF	TGTGCCAGCAGCCAAGATCCAGGGTCGAACACCGGGGAGCTGTTTTTT
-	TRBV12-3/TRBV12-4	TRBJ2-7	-	CASSPTRLSAGEQYF	TGTGCCAGCAGCCCGACTCGACTGAGCGCGGGCGAGCAGTACTTC
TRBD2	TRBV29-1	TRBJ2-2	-	CSAGTSGYGGELFF	TGCAGCGCCGGGACTAGCGGATATGGCGGGGAGCTGTTTTTT
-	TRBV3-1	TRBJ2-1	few	CASSQASTSSYNEQFF	TGTGCCAGCAGCCAAGCTAGCACCAGCTCCTACAATGAGCAGTTCTTC
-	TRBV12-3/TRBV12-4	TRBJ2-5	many	CATAKLGETQYF	TGTGCCACCGCGAAGCTGGGGGAGACCCAGTACTTC
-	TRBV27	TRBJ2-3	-	CASSLIESKSDTQYF	TGTGCCAGCAGTTTGATAGAGAGTAAGTCAGATACGCAGTATTTT
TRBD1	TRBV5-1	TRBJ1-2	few	CASSNSGTGVNGYTF	TGCGCCAGCAGCAACTCCGGGACAGGGGTGAATGGCTATACCTTC
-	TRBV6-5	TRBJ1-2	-	CASSYLAGLNYGYTF	TGTGCCAGCAGTTACTTGGCAGGGCTCAACTATGGCTACACCTTC
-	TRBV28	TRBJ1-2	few	CASSFEGPYGYTF	TGTGCCAGCAGTTTTGAGGGGCCCTATGGCTACACCTTC
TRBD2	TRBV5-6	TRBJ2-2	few	CASSLAQGRRGRAGSGELFF	TGTGCCAGCAGCTTGGCTCAGGGACGGAGAGGGAGGGCCGGATCCGGGGAGCTGTTTTTT
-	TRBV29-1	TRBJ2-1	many	CSVGLSGTEQFF	TGCAGCGTTGGATTAAGCGGGACAGAGCAGTTCTTC
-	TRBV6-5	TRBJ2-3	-	CASSYGSDIGTQYF	TGTGCCAGCAGTTATGGGAGCGATATTGGTACGCAGTATTTT
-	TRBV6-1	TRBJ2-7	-	CASTKTSGESTYEQYF	TGTGCCAGCACCAAAACATCAGGGGAATCGACCTACGAGCAGTACTTC
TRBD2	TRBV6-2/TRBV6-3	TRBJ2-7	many	CASSSGVSYEQYF	TGTGCCAGCAGTAGCGGGGTATCCTACGAGCAGTACTTC
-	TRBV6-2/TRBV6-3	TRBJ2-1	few	CASSLGQATRWKQFF	TGTGCCAGCAGTTTAGGTCAAGCCACCCGGTGGAAGCAGTTCTTC
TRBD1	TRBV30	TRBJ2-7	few	CAWSVGQIYEQYF	TGTGCCTGGAGTGTGGGACAGATCTACGAGCAGTACTTC
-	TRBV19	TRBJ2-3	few	CASSLDRGRPHQYF	TGTGCCAGTAGTTTGGACCGTGGACGGCCACATCAGTATTTT
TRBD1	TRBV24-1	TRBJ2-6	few	CATSDTGGGGANVLTF	TGTGCCACCAGTGATACAGGGGGCGGTGGGGCCAACGTCCTGACTTTC
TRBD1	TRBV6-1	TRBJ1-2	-	CASIQDRGRINGYTF	TGTGCCAGCATCCAAGACAGGGGGCGCATAAATGGCTACACCTTC
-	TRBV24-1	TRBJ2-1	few	CATSDFRGNEQFF	TGTGCCACCAGTGATTTCCGGGGAAATGAGCAGTTCTTC
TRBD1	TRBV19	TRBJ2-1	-	CASSTGQGLSEQFF	TGTGCCAGTAGTACCGGACAGGGATTAAGTGAGCAGTTCTTC
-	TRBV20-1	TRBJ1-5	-	CSARAVYSNQPQHF	TGCAGTGCTAGAGCCGTTTATAGCAATCAGCCCCAGCATTTT
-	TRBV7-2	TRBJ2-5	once	CASSFGQGASVYF	-
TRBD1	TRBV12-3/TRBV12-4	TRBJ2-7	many	CASSPGQVTAYSYEQYF	TGTGCCAGCAGTCCAGGACAGGTTACCGCATACTCCTACGAGCAGTACTTC
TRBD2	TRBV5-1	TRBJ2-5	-	CASSLRLAGAQETQYF	TGCGCCAGCAGCCTCAGACTAGCGGGGGCCCAAGAGACCCAGTACTTC
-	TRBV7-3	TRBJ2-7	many	CASSLGRGYEQYF	TGTGCCAGCAGCTTGGGAAGGGGATACGAGCAGTACTTC
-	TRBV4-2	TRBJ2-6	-	CASSQEVQGIGSGANVLTF	TGTGCCAGCAGCCAAGAGGTCCAGGGTATTGGCTCTGGGGCCAACGTCCTGACTTTC
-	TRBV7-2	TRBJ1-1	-	CASSTFGVRGNTEAFF	TGTGCCAGCAGCACCTTCGGGGTCAGAGGGAACACTGAAGCTTTCTTT